This entry lists 18 T cell receptor beta chains sequenced from one sample in a study of beta chain features in type 1 diabetes. Whole-study results and caveats: When Type 1 diabetes patients were examined, their TCRB CDR3s proved moderately but significantly shorter in all four CD4+ subsets.

For these TCRs, the target antigens are not known. Expressed TCRB transcripts were sequenced because the entire RNA isolate underwent reverse transcription. Assay: immunoSEQ multiplex PCR; the TCRdb copy retains only in-frame clones and omits some. The sample records hundreds of thousands of clones, about an eighth being singletons. The sample taken for sequencing was naive CD4+ T cells from blood. All receptors derive from a young man with type 1 diabetes.

This chain uses TRBV5-1 with TRBJ1-2; D ambiguous. CDR3 size: 16 residues. V gave up 1 base and J gave up 4 bases, with 17 bases separating them. Germline loops: CDR1 SGHRS, CDR2 YFSETQ. For the CDR3, the DNA is TGCGCCAGCAGCTTGACTAGACCCAGAGGGAGCTATGGCTACACCTTC. Encoded protein: CASSLTRPRGSYGYTF.

The J gene is TRBJ2-7, the V gene TRBV30, with D possibly called TRBD1 or TRBD2 (5 bases each). V was cut by 8 bases and J by 5 bases, with 16 bases left in between. The length of the CDR3 is 12 residues. Per the germline V gene, CDR1 is GTSNPN and CDR2 is SVGIG (reference sequence). This chain's CDR3 is CARGVSFHEQYF. In DNA, the CDR3 is TGTGCCCGGGGCGTGAGTTTCCACGAGCAGTACTTC. Combining the CDR3 with reference TRBV30 and TRBJ2-7 gives the whole variable domain SQTIHQWPATLVQPVGSPLSLECTVEGTSNPNLYWYRQAAGRGLQLLFYSVGIGQISSEVPQNLSASRPQDRQFILSSKKLLLSDSGFYLCARGVSFHEQYFGPGTRLTVT.

This clone was counted only a few times. The V gene is TRBV28, the J gene TRBJ1-5; D unclear. Looked up from germline, CDR1 is MDHEN and CDR2 is SYDVKM. V was cut by 8 bases and J by 0 bases, with 5 bases left in between. There are 12 residues in the CDR3. CDR3 bases: TGTGCCAGCTCGAATAGCAATCAGCCCCAGCATTTT. Protein sequence: CASSNSNQPQHF.

This clone was seen more than once but under ten times. The chain combines TRBV4-2 with TRBJ2-5; 7 nucleotides align to TRBD2. The CDR3 sequence is 14 residues long. CDR1 and CDR2 from the germline V gene are LGHNA and YNFKEQ. Trimming removed 4 bases from V and 4 bases from J; junction bases left unmatched: 6. The CDR3 DNA sequence: TGTGCCAGCAGCCCTCGGGCTAGCGGAGAGACCCAGTACTTC. Translating it yields CASSPRASGETQYF.

This clone turned up a few times. The genes are TRBV7-6 and TRBJ2-1; D might be TRBD2 (5 bases). Germline V lookup: CDR1 SGHVS, CDR2 FNYEAQ. Trimming took off 1 base at V and 5 bases at J, with 15 bases between the two ends. CDR3 length: 16 amino acids. The CDR3 coding sequence is TGTGCCAGCAGCTTAGGAGGGTCGTGGGAGAACAATGAGCAGTTCTTC. Residues: CASSLGGSWENNEQFF.

The J gene is TRBJ2-3, the V gene TRBV6-5, with D maybe TRBD1 (6 bases). Trimming pared 0 bases from V and 2 bases from J, leaving 9 bases between. Germline assignment: CDR1 MNHEY and CDR2 SVGAGI. CDR3 size: 15 residues. The CDR3 DNA is TGTGCCAGCAGTTACTCCGGGACACTCACAGATACGCAGTATTTT. Translated, it gives CASSYSGTLTDTQYF.

The chain employs TRBV30 and TRBJ1-2; maybe TRBD1 (5 bases). Germline V gene lookup returns CDR1 GTSNPN and CDR2 SVGIG (reference sequence). V lost 0 bases to trimming and J lost 7 bases, with 15 bases between them. The CDR3 runs 14 residues. As DNA, the CDR3 is TGTGCCTGGAGTGTACGGGACGCGGGATCTGGCTACACCTTC. Amino acid sequence: CAWSVRDAGSGYTF.

The chain employs TRBV30 and TRBJ1-5; 7 positions agree with TRBD1. This CDR3 spans 15 amino acids. Trimming cost V 4 bases and J 7 bases; bases outside gene matches: 13. Germline V gene lookup returns CDR1 GTSNPN and CDR2 SVGIG (reference sequence). CDR3 DNA sequence: TGTGCCTGGACCCTCGGGACAGCTCGAGAGCAGCCCCAGCATTTT. Translated, it gives CAWTLGTAREQPQHF.

This clone has more than one count but fewer than ten. The gene calls are TRBV7-6 and TRBJ2-7; D may be TRBD1 (6 bases). V was trimmed by 5 bases and J by 2 bases, leaving 13 bases between them. This CDR3 contains 14 residues. The germline CDR1 and CDR2 sequences are SGHVS and FNYEAQ. The CDR3 loop is CASSPSYRAYEQYF. In nucleotides, the CDR3 is TGTGCCAGCAGCCCGTCATACAGGGCCTACGAGCAGTACTTC.

The V gene is TRBV6-5, the J gene TRBJ1-1, with unresolved D. This CDR3 is built from 14 residues. Trimming shortened V by 2 bases and J by 0 bases, and 7 bases separated the two germline ends. CDR1 is MNHEY and CDR2 is SVGAGI in the germline V gene. The CDR3 bases are TGTGCCAGCAGTTACGGCTCGGTGAACACTGAAGCTTTCTTT. As protein: CASSYGSVNTEAFF.

The chain uses TRBV4-1 and TRBJ2-7; D possibly uses TRBD1 or TRBD2 (6 bases each). Germline V gives CDR1 MGHRA, CDR2 YSYEKL. CDR3 size: 17 residues. With 0 bases removed from V and 7 bases from J, the gap between germline ends came to 22 bases. CDR3 amino acids: CASSQEGRGGGYREQYF. CDR3 in DNA: TGCGCCAGCAGCCAAGAAGGGCGAGGAGGGGGTTATCGGGAGCAGTACTTC.

J is TRBJ2-7 and V is TRBV5-6; D remains ambiguous. Germline CDR1 SGHDT, CDR2 YYEEEE. V dropped 1 base and J dropped 6 bases, with 11 bases sitting between them. CDR3 length: 13 amino acids. CDR3 loop: CASSLRSATEQYF. Here the CDR3 DNA reads TGTGCCAGCAGCTTGCGTAGTGCCACCGAGCAGTACTTC.

The gene calls are TRBV4-1 and TRBJ2-7, with D maybe TRBD2 (6 bases). Trimming took 1 base from V and 0 from J, leaving 10 bases between them. The CDR3 consists of 15 residues. Germline CDR1 and CDR2: MGHRA and YSYEKL. CDR3 loop: CASSQGRGTSYEQYF. CDR3 DNA: TGCGCCAGCAGCCAAGGTCGGGGGACCTCCTACGAGCAGTACTTC.

This clone was found a few times. The chain carries TRBV27 and TRBJ2-2, with D unclear. V dropped 4 bases and J dropped 8 bases, with 8 bases sitting between them. Germline-derived CDR1 and CDR2 are MNHEY and SMNVEV (reference sequence). There are 12 residues in the CDR3. CDR3 sequence (DNA): TGTGCCAGCAGTTGGCCAAGTGGGGAGCTGTTTTTT. Translating it yields CASSWPSGELFF.

This clone was counted between two and nine times. The CDR3 DNA reads as TGTGCCAGCAGTGATCTTGCCCTTTTTAGAGGCTACACCTTC. Protein sequence: CASSDLALFRGYTF. The rearrangement links TRBV25-1 to TRBJ1-2; D unresolved. This CDR3 spans 14 amino acids. Looked up from germline, CDR1 is MGHDK and CDR2 is SYGVNS. Deletions cut 3 bases from V and 8 bases from J, with 16 bases between.

The V call is TRBV4-3, the J call TRBJ1-2; 8 positions match TRBD1. The V gene's germline CDR1 is LGHNA and CDR2 YSLEER. The CDR3 contains 16 residues. V gave up 4 bases and J gave up 6 bases; unmatched junction bases: 13. The CDR3 bases are TGCGCCAGCAGCCCAGGGGGCCCTCCCGACGACGATGGCTACACCTTC. Translating it yields CASSPGGPPDDDGYTF.

The chain recombines TRBV29-1 with TRBJ2-3; D may be TRBD1 (5 bases). The CDR3 is made up of 13 amino acids. Trimming took 2 bases from V and 0 from J, leaving 6 bases between them. Germline V gives CDR1 SQVTM, CDR2 ANQGSEA. DNA for the CDR3: TGCAGCGTTGAAAAGGGGAGCACAGATACGCAGTATTTT. This encodes CSVEKGSTDTQYF.

The chain recombines TRBV4-3 with TRBJ2-7, with a tentative D call TRBD2 (5 bases). The germline V gene has CDR1 LGHNA and CDR2 YSLEER. V was pared by 5 bases and J by 5 bases, with 13 bases between. The CDR3 consists of 13 residues. The CDR3 loop reads CASSVRVTDEQYF. DNA for the CDR3: TGCGCCAGCAGCGTGAGGGTTACCGACGAGCAGTACTTC.